One sample yielded the 5 T cell receptor beta chains listed below, sequenced in a study of shared clonotypes between healthy human individuals. This table comes from immunoSEQ multiplex PCR, and its TCRdb copy is limited to in-frame clones, with some not included. The sample lists roughly 1,100,000 clones, about 77% occurring once. The sample was memory CD4+ T cells sorted from blood. Subset of the sample: CD45RA-negative fraction. Every receptor here comes from a man aged 18 to 29 in good health.

The J gene is TRBJ1-3, the V gene TRBV4-2; weak D call: TRBD1 (5 bases). V lost 0 bases to trimming and J lost 4 bases, with 13 bases between them. The CDR3 has 16 residues. Germline CDR1 and CDR2: LGHNA and YNFKEQ. Here the CDR3 reads CASSQDTRGRGNTIYF. The CDR3 DNA is TGTGCCAGCAGCCAAGATACGAGGGGAAGGGGAAACACCATATATTTT.

CDR3 in DNA: TGCGCCAGCAGGAGGGGTAGCGGGAGAACGAACACCGGGGAGCTGTTTTTT. This gives the protein CASRRGSGRTNTGELFF. The gene calls are TRBV5-1 and TRBJ2-2; 9 bases are shared with TRBD2. Germline trimming cut 5 bases from V and 0 bases from J; bases unmatched to any gene: 8. Germline assignment: CDR1 SGHRS and CDR2 YFSETQ. The CDR3 is 17 amino acids. Based on the CDR3 plus reference TRBV5-1 and TRBJ2-2, the full variable domain is KAGVTQTPRYLIKTRGQQVTLSCSPISGHRSVSWYQQTPGQGLQFLFEYFSETQRNKGNFPGRFSGRQFSNSRSEMNVSTLELGDSALYLCASRRGSGRTNTGELFFGEGSRLTVL.

V gene TRBV7-9 combines with J gene TRBJ1-4; tentative D call: TRBD1 (6 bases). V shed 4 bases and J shed 4 bases, with 10 bases lying between them. The CDR3 sequence is 14 residues long. Germline V lookup: CDR1 SEHNR, CDR2 FQNEAQ (reference sequence). CDR3 residues: CASSSQGSNEKLFF. In DNA form, the CDR3 reads TGTGCCAGCAGCTCGCAGGGGAGTAATGAAAAACTGTTTTTT.

This chain joins TRBV5-4 and TRBJ1-6; 7 bases map to TRBD1. From germline, CDR1 is SGHNT and CDR2 YYREEE (reference sequence). J was trimmed by 6 bases and V by 1 base; bases with no gene match: 4. CDR3 length equals 15 residues. This CDR3 is CASSLRGGGNSPLHF. For the CDR3, the DNA is TGTGCCAGCAGCTTGCGAGGGGGCGGTAATTCACCCCTCCACTTT. Filled out from reference TRBV5-4 and TRBJ1-6, the complete variable domain reads ETGVTQSPTHLIKTRGQQVTLRCSSQSGHNTVSWYQQALGQGPQFIFQYYREEENGRGNFPPRFSGLQFPNYSSELNVNALELDDSALYLCASSLRGGGNSPLHFGNGTRLTVT.

V is TRBV15 and J is TRBJ2-5; 10 bases map to TRBD2. CDR1 is LNHNV, CDR2 YYDKDF, per germline (reference sequence). V trimming: 6 bases; J trimming: 2 bases; junction bases outside the gene matches: 9. CDR3 length: 16 amino acids. The CDR3 DNA is TGTGCCACCAGGGCGGGGACTAGCGCCGATCAAGAGACCCAGTACTTC. This sequence encodes CATRAGTSADQETQYF.